These 14 T cell receptor beta chains originate from one sample sequenced in a study of cytomegalovirus exposure and HLA in healthy donors. It was with 60 Vbeta and 13 Jbeta primers that the PCR ran. Here immunoSEQ multiplex PCR was the method, and the copy in TCRdb shows in-frame clones only, minus some. The table shows about 130,000 clones, with just over 70% occurring only once. Sample: PBMCs. The receptors derive from a woman in her sixties in good health and CMV-seropositive.

V is TRBV11-2 and J is TRBJ1-2; D possibly corresponds to TRBD1 (6 bases). CDR1 is SGHAT and CDR2 is FQNNGV in the germline V gene. This CDR3 region has 14 residues. Trimming left V 3 bases short and J 8 bases short, with 16 bases between. CDR3 sequence: CASSFGTPTGGYTF. CDR3 nucleotides: TGTGCCAGCAGCTTCGGGACACCCACGGGGGGCTACACCTTC.

The sample holds one count of this clone. This chain joins TRBV4-2 and TRBJ2-5, with no clear D. This CDR3 has 16 amino acids. Trimming pared 4 bases from V and 2 bases from J, leaving 17 bases between. Germline V lookup: CDR1 LGHNA, CDR2 YNFKEQ. The CDR3: CASSLLLGAGQETQYF. The CDR3 DNA follows: TGTGCCAGCAGCCTCCTATTGGGCGCTGGGCAAGAGACCCAGTACTTC.

The V call is TRBV6-5, the J call TRBJ2-1, with 13 bases fitting TRBD2. Trimming at V came to 2 bases and at J to 8 bases, leaving 3 bases not matched to a gene. CDR1 MNHEY and CDR2 SVGAGI come from the germline V gene. There are 15 residues in the CDR3. This CDR3 is CASSYRTSGSDEQFF. Here the CDR3 DNA reads TGTGCCAGCAGTTACCGGACTAGCGGGAGCGATGAGCAGTTCTTC.

V gene TRBV6-5 combines with J gene TRBJ1-5, with D possibly being TRBD1 (5 bases). Germline values: CDR1 MNHEY, CDR2 SVGAGI. This CDR3 region has 14 residues. The V and J ends lost 4 bases and 3 bases respectively, with 10 bases between them. This CDR3 is CASSSGGNNQPQHF. The CDR3 nucleotides read TGTGCCAGCAGTTCGGGGGGTAACAATCAGCCCCAGCATTTT.

The chain employs TRBV9 and TRBJ2-1; 7 nucleotides agree with TRBD2. Germline V gene lookup returns CDR1 SGDLS and CDR2 YYNGEE. With V trimmed by 6 bases and J by 7 bases, 4 bases remained unmatched. The length of the CDR3 is 12 residues. Here the CDR3 DNA reads TGTGCCAGCAACTGGGGGGGGAATGAGCAGTTCTTC. This translates into CASNWGGNEQFF.

The chain recombines TRBV13 with TRBJ1-1, with D maybe TRBD1 (5 bases). With 5 bases removed from V and 0 bases from J, the gap between germline ends came to 10 bases. The CDR3 consists of 14 residues. CDR1 is PRHDT and CDR2 is FYEKMQ in the germline V gene (reference sequence). For the CDR3, the DNA is TGTGCCAGCAGCCCCAGGGTCTTGAACACTGAAGCTTTCTTT. Amino acid sequence: CASSPRVLNTEAFF.

The chain joins TRBV11-2 to TRBJ2-1; a possible D gene is TRBD2 (7 bases). Trimming removed 8 bases from V and 7 bases from J, with 21 bases in between. Per the germline V gene, CDR1 is SGHAT and CDR2 is FQNNGV. CDR3 length equals 15 residues. CDR3 nucleotides: TGTGCCAGCTCCGTGGCGGGGGCCATGGGTAATGAGCAGTTCTTC. It is translated as CASSVAGAMGNEQFF.

This chain links TRBV25-1 with TRBJ2-1; D may be TRBD2 (5 bases). This CDR3 comprises 13 residues. Between the trimmed V and J ends, which lost 1 base and 9 bases, there was a span of 10 bases. CDR1 and CDR2 from the germline V gene are MGHDK and SYGVNS. CDR3 sequence reads: CASSELVAGEQFF. The DNA for the CDR3 is TGTGCCAGCAGTGAATTGGTCGCGGGTGAGCAGTTCTTC. The full variable domain, completed using reference TRBV25-1 and TRBJ2-1, is EADIYQTPRYLVIGTGKKITLECSQTMGHDKMYWYQQDPGMELHLIHYSYGVNSTEKGDLSSESTVSRIRTEHFPLTLESARPSHTSQYLCASSELVAGEQFFGPGTRLTVL.

This clone appeared a few times. CDR3 residues: CASSARYANEQYF. The CDR3 DNA reads TGTGCCAGCAGTGCCCGCTACGCTAACGAGCAGTACTTC. V and J are TRBV6-1 and TRBJ2-7; D not resolved. The length of the CDR3 is 13 residues. Trimming took 4 bases from V and 5 from J, leaving 12 bases between them. Germline CDR1 is MNHNS and CDR2 is SASEGT.

This sequence joins TRBV6-6 and TRBJ1-1; D may be TRBD1 (6 bases). The CDR3 sequence is 13 residues long. CDR1 is MNHNY, CDR2 SVGAGI, per germline (reference sequence). V lost 10 bases and J 0 bases, leaving 12 bases between the germline ends. CDR3 DNA sequence: TGTGCCATCGAACAGGGAATGAACACTGAAGCTTTCTTT. Translated: CAIEQGMNTEAFF.

V is TRBV14 and J is TRBJ2-3; 12 bases are a match to TRBD2. Germline CDR1 reads SGHDN; CDR2 reads FVKESK. The CDR3 extends over 16 amino acids. V lost 4 bases to trimming and J lost 4 bases; unmatched junction nucleotides: 6. CDR3 residues: CASSPTSGGIADTQYF. The CDR3 DNA reads TGTGCCAGCAGCCCCACTAGCGGGGGGATCGCAGATACGCAGTATTTT.

This clone has just one count. This sequence joins TRBV12-5 and TRBJ1-5; D ambiguous. V shed 3 bases and J shed 2 bases, with 17 bases lying between them. This CDR3 spans 17 amino acids. The germline gives CDR1 LGHNT, CDR2 FRNRAP. CDR3 sequence reads: CASGFSVQVVGNQPQHF. For the CDR3, the DNA is TGTGCTAGTGGTTTTAGCGTCCAGGTCGTAGGCAATCAGCCCCAGCATTTT.

The chain combines TRBV5-1 with TRBJ2-7, with 7 nucleotides matching TRBD1. The CDR3 contains 15 residues. CDR1 and CDR2 from the germline V gene are SGHRS and YFSETQ. V gave up 3 bases and J gave up 1 base; unmatched junction bases: 7. DNA for the CDR3: TGCGCCAGCAGCTCAACCGGGACAGCTTCCTACGAGCAGTACTTC. This sequence encodes CASSSTGTASYEQYF.

The chain has TRBV18 and TRBJ1-2; the D is unclear. Trimming cost V 3 bases and J 6 bases, with 17 bases left between them. The V gene's germline CDR1 is KGHSH and CDR2 LQKENI. There are 15 residues in the CDR3. CDR3 sequence: CASSPPLIPGDGYTF. Here the CDR3 DNA reads TGTGCCAGCTCACCGCCACTTATACCGGGAGATGGCTACACCTTC.